This T cell receptor beta chain was obtained from a study of metastatic and nonmetastatic thyroid tumors. Study-wide findings and caveats: For both blood and tumor, malignant thyroid tumors reportedly showed significantly higher TCR beta diversity than benign nodules did.

Trimming at V came to 0 bases and at J to 2 bases, leaving 16 bases not matched to a gene. The germline V gene has CDR1 SGHAT and CDR2 FQNNGV. The CDR3 has 20 residues. All patients were treatment-naive before thyroid surgery. This clone has ten or more counts. The antigen remains unidentified. In the source study's methods: It was from CDR3 differences across clinicopathological groups that a distant-metastasis classifier for papillary thyroid cancer was built. MiXCR re-clonotyped the PCR reads for TCRdb. None of the V and J calls come from the authors' own analysis; TCRdb made them. The table has some 33,000 clones, approximately 16% seen once.

The chain is built from TRBV11-2 and TRBJ1-5; 7 nucleotides line up with TRBD1. This TCR was recovered from a male donor with papillary thyroid cancer or a benign thyroid nodule (not recorded which). Some clones in this sample may be carry-over from other donors' samples. The material sequenced was blood. This CDR3 is CASSLDYGTEIPFGNQPQHF. DNA of the CDR3: TGTGCCAGCAGCTTAGATTACGGGACAGAGATCCCATTTGGCAATCAGCCCCAGCATTTT.